This T cell receptor (beta chain) was found in a study of OX40 agonist ivuxolimab in advanced cancers. Repertoires were generated with immunoSEQ multiplex PCR, while TCRdb's copy carries only in-frame clones and drops some. The profile shows approximately 92,000 clones, roughly 95% of them singletons. Germline-derived CDR1 and CDR2 are LNHDA and SQIVND (reference sequence). The CDR3 runs 15 residues. Unmatched junction bases numbered 6, after V lost 3 bases and J lost 1 base. The gene calls are TRBV19 and TRBJ2-7; 7 nucleotides match TRBD1. The receptor comes from an adult with an advanced solid tumor such as melanoma, head and neck, liver or kidney cancer. Sequencing used CD4+ or CD8+ T cells sorted from blood, obtained in a trial of the OX40 agonist ivuxolimab. The DNA for the CDR3 is TGTGCCAGTAGTATTACAGGGGATGGGTCCTACGAGCAGTACTTC. Its protein is CASSITGDGSYEQYF.